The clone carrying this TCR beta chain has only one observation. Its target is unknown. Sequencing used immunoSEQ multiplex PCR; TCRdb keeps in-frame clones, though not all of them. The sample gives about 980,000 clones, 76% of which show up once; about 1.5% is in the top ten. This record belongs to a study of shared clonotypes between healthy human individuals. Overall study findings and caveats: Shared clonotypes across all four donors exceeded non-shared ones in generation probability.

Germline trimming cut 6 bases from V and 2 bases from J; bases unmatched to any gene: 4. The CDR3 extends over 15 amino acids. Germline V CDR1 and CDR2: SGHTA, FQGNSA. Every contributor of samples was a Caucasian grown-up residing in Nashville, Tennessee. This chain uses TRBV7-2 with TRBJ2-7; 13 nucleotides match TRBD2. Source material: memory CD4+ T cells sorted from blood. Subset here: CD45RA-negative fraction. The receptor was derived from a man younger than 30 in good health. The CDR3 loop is CASRLAGGVTYEQYF. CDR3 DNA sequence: TGTGCCAGCAGACTAGCGGGAGGGGTCACCTACGAGCAGTACTTC.